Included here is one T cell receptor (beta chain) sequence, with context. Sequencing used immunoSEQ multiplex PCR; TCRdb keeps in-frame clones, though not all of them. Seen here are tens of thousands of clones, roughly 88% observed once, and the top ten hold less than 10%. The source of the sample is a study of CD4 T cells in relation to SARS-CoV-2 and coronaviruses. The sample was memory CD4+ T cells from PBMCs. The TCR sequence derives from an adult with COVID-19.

CDR3 bases: TGTGCCACGGAGTCCCTAGGCGCAGCACGGCAGCCCCAGCATTTT. This encodes CATESLGAARQPQHF. The genes are TRBV15 and TRBJ1-5, with D uncertain. The CDR3 totals 15 residues. The V gene's germline CDR1 is LNHNV and CDR2 YYDKDF (reference sequence). V was shortened by 9 bases and J by 7 bases, with 22 bases between the two germline ends. The full variable domain, with the rest looked up from reference TRBV15 and TRBJ1-5, is DAMVIQNPRYQVTQFGKPVTLSCSQTLNHNVMYWYQQKSSQAPKLLFHYYDKDFNNEADTPDNFQSRRPNTSFCFLDIRSPGLGDTAMYLCATESLGAARQPQHFGDGTRLSIL.